This T cell receptor (beta chain) is drawn from a study of technical replicates of blood from a few donors. This table comes from immunoSEQ multiplex PCR, and its TCRdb copy is limited to in-frame clones, with some not included. Here the sample spans roughly 70,000 clones, around nine tenths being singletons. This CDR3 has 13 residues. Germline V CDR1 and CDR2: SGHNT, YYREEE (reference sequence). The V gene lost 0 bases and the J gene lost 7 bases, with 7 bases spanning the gap. Material: T cells isolated from PBMCs. This chain joins TRBV5-4 and TRBJ2-2; no reliable D call. This sequence was found in a human donor in good health. The CDR3 loop is CASSLAISGELFF. The CDR3 DNA reads TGTGCCAGCAGCTTGGCAATCAGCGGGGAGCTGTTTTTT.